This T cell receptor beta chain was profiled in a study of regulatory and conventional T cells in RAG deficiency. About this clone itself: The antigen remains unidentified.

Study-level points and caveats: Omenn syndrome and CID/AS patients had approximately 91-fold fewer unique Treg TCR beta sequences, versus about 10-fold elsewhere. RAG-deficient patients showed markedly lower Shannon entropy and higher Simpson indices than control T-cell subsets. Patient subsets had shorter CDR3s; Omenn Treg-Tconv overlap exceeded 85%.

Clones were read by immunoSEQ multiplex PCR, and TCRdb kept only the in-frame ones, dropping some. Altogether 25,000 to 35,000 clones are present, nearly 95% being singletons, with the ten largest covering under 0.2%. Germline CDR1 is SGHDT and CDR2 is YYEEEE. The CDR3 loop spans 13 amino acids. V was shortened by 1 base and J by 2 bases, with 4 bases between the two germline ends. Blood CD4+ CD25-low CD127-high conventional T cells supplied the genomic DNA template. These data were likewise used in another study, on regulatory T cells. Per that study: Primers: 52 TRBV forward and 13 TRBJ reverse.

This chain uses TRBV5-6 with TRBJ1-5; D gene unclear. The source is a human donor in good health. The sequencing sample was made of CD25- CD4+ T cells sorted from blood. CDR3 coding DNA: TGTGCCAGCAGCTTGTATGGCAATCAGCCCCAGCATTTT. It translates to CASSLYGNQPQHF.